The entry below gives a single T cell receptor (beta chain) sequence along with its context. Antigen: not known. Trimming took off 2 bases at V and 3 bases at J, with 5 bases between the two ends. Germline values: CDR1 LGHDT, CDR2 YNNKEL (reference sequence). There are 12 residues in the CDR3. This specimen belongs to a study of Graves' ophthalmopathy and Graves' hyperthyroidism. Regarding the study as a whole: Ophthalmopathy and stable hyperthyroidism were discriminated by a 13-signature model, with around 88% sensitivity and about 82% specificity.

The TCR beta CDR3 regions underwent amplification from RNA transcripts. Following a first-round RT-PCR that used HTBI primers, a second-round multiplex PCR was carried out. TCRdb itself ran the multiplex PCR reads through MiXCR, one entry per CDR3 protein. The sample consists of approximately 480,000 distinct CDR3 sequences, approximately 15% of them appearing once. As diagnostic evidence, clinical symptoms, serum thyroxine, TRAb, thyroid ultrasound and orbital computed tomography were relied upon. The chain recombines TRBV3-1 with TRBJ2-7; D not resolved. The sequence came from a woman aged 25 to 39 with Graves' ophthalmopathy. Sample: blood. The CDR3 sequence is CASSQYNYEQYF. CDR3 DNA sequence: TGTGCCAGCAGCCAATACAACTACGAGCAGTACTTC.